This T cell receptor (beta chain) came from a study of T cell changes during pregnancy in multiple sclerosis. The germline V gene encodes CDR1 GTSNPN and CDR2 SVGIG (reference sequence). V gave up 2 bases and J gave up 4 bases; unmatched junction bases: 3. The CDR3 is made up of 14 amino acids. Sequencing was performed with immunoSEQ multiplex PCR; in TCRdb, only in-frame clones are kept and a portion is missing. The data contain just under 100,000 clones, about 93% of them singletons. The V and J genes are TRBV30 and TRBJ2-2; TRBD1 agrees at 8 bases. The sequenced sample was peripheral blood, obtained after pregnancy. This receptor was identified in a female donor with multiple sclerosis, enrolled in a pregnancy study. The CDR3 bases are TGTGCCTGGAGTCTGACAGGGGTCACCGGGGAGCTGTTTTTT. This sequence encodes CAWSLTGVTGELFF.